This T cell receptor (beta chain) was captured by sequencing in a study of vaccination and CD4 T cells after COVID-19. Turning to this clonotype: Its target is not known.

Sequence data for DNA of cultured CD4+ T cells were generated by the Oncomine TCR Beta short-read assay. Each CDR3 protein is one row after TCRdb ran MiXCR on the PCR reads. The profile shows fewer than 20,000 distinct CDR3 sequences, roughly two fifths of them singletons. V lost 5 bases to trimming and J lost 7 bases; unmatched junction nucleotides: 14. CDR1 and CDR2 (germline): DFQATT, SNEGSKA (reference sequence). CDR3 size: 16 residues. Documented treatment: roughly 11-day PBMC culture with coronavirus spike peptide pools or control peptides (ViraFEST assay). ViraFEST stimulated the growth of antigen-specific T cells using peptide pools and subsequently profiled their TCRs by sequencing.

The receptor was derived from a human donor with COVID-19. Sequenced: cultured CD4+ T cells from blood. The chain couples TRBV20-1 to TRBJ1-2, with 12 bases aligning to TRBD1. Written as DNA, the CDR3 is TGCAGTGCTCCACACGGGACAGGGGGCTTCCGTGGTGGCTACACCTTC. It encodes CSAPHGTGGFRGGYTF.